One and the same sample provided the 16 T cell receptor beta chains below, sequenced in a study of T cells in Graves' hyperthyroidism and ophthalmopathy. RNA transcripts provided the source from which TCR beta CDR3 regions were amplified. The primer set for the first-round RT-PCR of the TCR CDR3 was HTBI. TCRdb used MiXCR to reprocess the multiplex PCR reads, holding one entry per CDR3 protein. This sample carries a few hundred thousand distinct CDR3 sequences, around 45% of them seen once, and the ten largest clones take approximately 7.5%. Sequencing was carried out using peripheral blood or thyroid tissue (not recorded which). Every receptor here comes from a woman under 30 with Graves' hyperthyroidism.

Points on this clonotype: The junction departs from germline at one end; a sequencing error may be responsible. The rearrangement uses TRBV9 and TRBJ2-7; unclear D gene. The DNA matches TRBJ2-1 better at its end, which makes the J call doubtful. Germline-derived CDR1 and CDR2 are SGDLS and YYNGEE. The CDR3 sequence is 13 residues long. The CDR3, as DNA: TGTGCTAGCAGCTCGATGGAGAGGAATGAGCAGTTCTTC. Protein product: CASSSMERNEQFF.

In its sample, this clonotype was seen many times. The chain links TRBV24-1 to TRBJ2-2; D is possibly TRBD1 (5 bases). V dropped 0 bases and J dropped 2 bases, with 9 bases sitting between them. Germline V gene lookup returns CDR1 KGHDR and CDR2 SFDVKD. CDR3 length equals 16 residues. CDR3: CATSDLWQGNTGELFF. CDR3 bases: TGTGCCACCAGTGATTTGTGGCAGGGAAACACCGGGGAGCTGTTTTTT.

Concerning this clonotype: With a much larger clone just one base away, this may be a read error. Since the CDR3 does not end with the conserved phenylalanine or tryptophan, this likely comes from a read error. The chain carries TRBV7-9 and TRBJ2-7; tentatively, D is TRBD2 (6 bases). The CDR3 loop spans 16 amino acids. CDR1 and CDR2 (germline): SEHNR, FQNEAQ (reference sequence). With 5 bases removed from V and 0 bases from J, the gap between germline ends came to 17 bases. CDR3 in amino acids: CASSQIGGRSSYEQYL. CDR3 coding DNA: TGTGCCAGCAGCCAGATTGGGGGGAGGAGCTCCTACGAGCAGTACCTC.

Only one count was recorded for this clonotype. The chain has TRBV10-3 and TRBJ1-1; D is ambiguous. V was trimmed by 5 bases and J by 0 bases, leaving 13 bases between them. CDR3 length: 15 residues. CDR1 ENHRY and CDR2 SYGVKD come from the germline V gene. The CDR3 nucleotides are TGTGCCATCAGTTTACGGACTTACATGAACACTGAAGCTTTCTTT. Amino acids: CAISLRTYMNTEAFF.

The chain carries TRBV6-1 and TRBJ2-5, with TRBD2 matching 7 bases. Germline-derived CDR1 and CDR2 are MNHNS and SASEGT. There are 14 residues in the CDR3. The trim removed 5 bases at V and 5 bases at J, leaving 8 bases unmatched. In DNA form, the CDR3 reads TGTGCCAGCAGTCGACGGACTAGTTGGGAGACCCAGTACTTC. It translates to CASSRRTSWETQYF.

In regard to this clonotype: Because the CDR3 is missing its conserved closing phenylalanine or tryptophan, this is likely a read error. The chain links TRBV29-1 to TRBJ2-5; no clear D. V lost 0 bases to trimming and J lost 9 bases, with 2 bases between them. The CDR3 loop spans 9 amino acids. Germline CDR1 and CDR2: SQVTM and ANQGSEA. CDR3 sequence (DNA): TGCAGCGTTGAAGATCCCCAGTACTCC. Translation gives CSVEDPQYS.

This clonotype appeared many times. The chain employs TRBV19 and TRBJ1-1; 7 nucleotides agree with TRBD1. The CDR3 covers 15 residues. CDR1 and CDR2 (germline): LNHDA, SQIVND (reference sequence). V shed 5 bases and J 4 bases; nucleotides not matched to a gene: 10. The CDR3 reads CASSREYAGGTEAFF. CDR3 coding DNA: TGTGCCAGTAGTCGGGAGTATGCAGGGGGCACTGAAGCTTTCTTT.

This sequence joins TRBV20-1 and TRBJ1-2, with D uncertain. The CDR3 contains 13 residues. Germline CDR1 and CDR2: DFQATT and SNEGSKA (reference sequence). Between the trimmed V and J ends, which lost 8 bases and 4 bases, there was a span of 17 bases. For the CDR3, the DNA is TGCAGTACCCTATTGGAGAGCACCTATGGCTACACCTTC. Its protein is CSTLLESTYGYTF.

The genes are TRBV20-1 and TRBJ1-6; 12 nucleotides match TRBD1. The ends lost 5 bases at V and 6 bases at J; junction bases unmatched: 2. Germline loops: CDR1 DFQATT, CDR2 SNEGSKA (reference sequence). The CDR3 contains 14 residues. The CDR3 loop reads CSAGDRGLNSPLHF. CDR3 in DNA: TGCAGTGCTGGGGACAGGGGGCTTAATTCACCCCTCCACTTT.

The count of this clonotype is one. The J gene is TRBJ2-2, the V gene TRBV24-1; TRBD1 is a possible D gene (6 bases). CDR1 is KGHDR and CDR2 is SFDVKD in the germline V gene. V was trimmed by 12 bases and J by 3 bases, leaving 16 bases between them. The CDR3 runs to 14 residues. The CDR3 nucleotides read TGTGCCTCCTCCCGTCGACAGGACACCGGGGAGCTGTTTTTT. This gives the protein CASSRRQDTGELFF.

Many counts were recorded for this clonotype. This sequence joins TRBV12-3 or TRBV12-4 and TRBJ1-6; D is perhaps TRBD1 (5 bases). The V end was cut by 6 bases, the J end by 8 bases, with 20 bases between. This CDR3 is built from 16 residues. The CDR3 region has the DNA TGTGCCAGCAGGAGGAGGGCCGGGACGGAAGATTCACCCCTCCACTTT. This sequence encodes CASRRRAGTEDSPLHF.

This clonotype was seen more than once but under ten times. The chain uses TRBV5-6 and TRBJ2-5, with 9 bases lining up with TRBD2. This CDR3 comprises 17 residues. The germline V gene encodes CDR1 SGHDT and CDR2 YYEEEE. J was trimmed by 1 base and V by 0 bases; bases with no gene match: 7. CDR3: CASSLDGSAGGQETQYF. DNA for the CDR3: TGTGCCAGCAGCTTGGATGGGTCAGCGGGAGGCCAAGAGACCCAGTACTTC. The full variable domain, its missing parts supplied by reference TRBV5-6 and TRBJ2-5, is DAGVTQSPTHLIKTRGQQVTLRCSPKSGHDTVSWYQQALGQGPQFIFQYYEEEERQRGNFPDRFSGHQFPNYSSELNVNALLLGDSALYLCASSLDGSAGGQETQYFGPGTRLLVL.

This chain uses TRBV10-3 with TRBJ2-7; 11 nucleotides agree with TRBD2. The CDR3 contains 14 residues. Trimming cost V 6 bases and J 7 bases; bases outside gene matches: 8. Germline CDR1 ENHRY, CDR2 SYGVKD. The CDR3 protein is CAIRRLAGSNEQYF. DNA of the CDR3: TGTGCCATCAGGAGACTAGCGGGATCGAATGAGCAGTACTTC.

The V and J genes are TRBV27 and TRBJ1-5, with D maybe TRBD1 (6 bases). The CDR3 has 13 amino acids. Trimming cost V 10 bases and J 4 bases, with 14 bases left between them. Germline assignment: CDR1 MNHEY and CDR2 SMNVEV (reference sequence). DNA for the CDR3: TGTGCCATGGCCGGGACACTAAATCAGCCCCAGCATTTT. Protein sequence: CAMAGTLNQPQHF.

This clonotype was found many times. The chain employs TRBV9 and TRBJ1-5; a possible D gene is TRBD1 (6 bases). Trimming took off 2 bases at V and 1 base at J, with 10 bases between the two ends. The CDR3 is made up of 15 amino acids. Germline V CDR1 and CDR2: SGDLS, YYNGEE. CDR3 loop: CASSVAGESNQPQHF. The CDR3 coding sequence is TGTGCCAGCAGCGTGGCAGGGGAGAGCAATCAGCCCCAGCATTTT. Supplemented by reference TRBV9 and TRBJ1-5, the full variable domain reads DSGVTQTPKHLITATGQRVTLRCSPRSGDLSVYWYQQSLDQGLQFLIQYYNGEERAKGNILERFSAQQFPDLHSELNLSSLELGDSALYFCASSVAGESNQPQHFGDGTRLSIL.

The sample holds a few counts of this clonotype. V is TRBV29-1 and J is TRBJ1-2; no clear D. The CDR3 sequence is 13 residues long. V was shortened by 5 bases and J by 2 bases, with 12 bases between the two germline ends. Germline V gene lookup returns CDR1 SQVTM and CDR2 ANQGSEA. The CDR3 DNA follows: TGCAGCGTTAGACTAGCGGGAAACTATGGCTACACCTTC. It yields the protein CSVRLAGNYGYTF.